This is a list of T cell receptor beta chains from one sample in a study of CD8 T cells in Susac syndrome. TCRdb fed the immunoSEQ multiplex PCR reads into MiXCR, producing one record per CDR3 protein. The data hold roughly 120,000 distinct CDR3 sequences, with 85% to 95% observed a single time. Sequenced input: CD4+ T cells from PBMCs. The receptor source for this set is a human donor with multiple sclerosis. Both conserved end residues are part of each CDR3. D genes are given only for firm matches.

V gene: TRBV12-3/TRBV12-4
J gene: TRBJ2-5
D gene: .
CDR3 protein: CASSLGIQETQYF

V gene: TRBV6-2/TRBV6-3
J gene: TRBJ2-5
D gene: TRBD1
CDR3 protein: CASSYTFRGLETQYF

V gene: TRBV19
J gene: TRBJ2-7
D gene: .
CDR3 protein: CASSPDRTAFYEQYF

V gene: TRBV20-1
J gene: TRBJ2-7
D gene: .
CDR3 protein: CSATNQQDYEQYF

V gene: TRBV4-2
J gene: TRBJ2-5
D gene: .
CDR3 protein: CASSQGVGETQYF

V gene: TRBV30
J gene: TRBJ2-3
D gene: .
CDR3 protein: CAWWGGGAADTQYF

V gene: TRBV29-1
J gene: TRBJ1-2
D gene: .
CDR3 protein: CSVDTSRGQAYGYTF

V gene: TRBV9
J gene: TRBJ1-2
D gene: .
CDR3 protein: CASRGGSPYGYTF

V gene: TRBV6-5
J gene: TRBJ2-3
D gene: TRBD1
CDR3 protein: CASSTGGSWDTQYF

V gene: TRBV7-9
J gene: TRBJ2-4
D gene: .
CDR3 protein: CASSWGRASSKNIQYF

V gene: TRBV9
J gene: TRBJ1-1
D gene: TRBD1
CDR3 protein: CASSVEGQGRTVPEAFF

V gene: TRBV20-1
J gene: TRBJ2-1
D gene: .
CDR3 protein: CSAPWMRAYNEQFF

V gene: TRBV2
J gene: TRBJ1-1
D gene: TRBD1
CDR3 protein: CASGDRQGKEAFF

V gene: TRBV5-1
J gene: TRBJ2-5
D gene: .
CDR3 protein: CASSVPELKETQYF

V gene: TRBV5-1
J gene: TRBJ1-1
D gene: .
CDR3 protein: CASSTSGTSNTEAFF

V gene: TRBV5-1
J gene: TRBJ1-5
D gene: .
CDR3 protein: CASSLEGRNQPQHF

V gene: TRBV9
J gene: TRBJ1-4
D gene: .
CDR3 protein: CASSAELTNEKLFF

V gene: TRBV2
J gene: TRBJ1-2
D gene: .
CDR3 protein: CASSGLRGADGYTF

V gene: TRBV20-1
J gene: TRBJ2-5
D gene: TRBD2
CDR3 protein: CSASGLEVRETQYF

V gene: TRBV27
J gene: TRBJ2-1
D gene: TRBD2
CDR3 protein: CASKRGGANNEQFF

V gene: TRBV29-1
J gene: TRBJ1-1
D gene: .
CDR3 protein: CSVESMGTEAFF

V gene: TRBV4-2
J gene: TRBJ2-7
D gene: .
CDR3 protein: CASSQEWHGSYEQYF